Below are 24 T cell receptor delta chains sequenced from a single sample in a study of gamma-delta T cells after stem cell transplantation. TCRdb re-processed the RT-PCR reads via CATT. The table shows thousands of delta-chain clones, with about 2.1% occurring only once. Sequencing input: gamma-delta T cells. The receptor set was obtained from a human donor. It is not recorded whose cells these are; they may come from a transplant donor.

This clone was counted ten times or more. The rearrangement joins TRDV2 to TRDJ1, with 8 nucleotides matching TRDD3. The CDR3 has 20 amino acids. In germline, CDR1 is GEAIGNYY, CDR2 EKD. The V segment lost 3 bases and the J segment 0 bases; nucleotides outside the gene matches: 20. CDR3 in amino acids: CACDPLRPNAVLGDTDKLIF. As DNA, the CDR3 is TGTGCCTGTGACCCTCTTCGTCCTAATGCCGTACTGGGGGACACCGATAAACTCATCTTT.

The sample holds a few counts of this clone. Just one base apart from a much larger clone, this may be a read error. The same CDR3 is also encoded by other DNA sequences in this sample. V gene TRDV2 combines with J gene TRDJ1; D call uncertain. The CDR3 loop spans 15 amino acids. The germline CDR1 and CDR2 sequences are GEAIGNYY and EKD. CDR3 sequence (DNA): TGTGCCTGCGACACCTTGACGGAGTACACCGATAAACTCATCTTT. Amino acids: CACDTLTEYTDKLIF.

This clone is termed medium-sized (0.01 to 0.1%). The chain combines TRDV2 with TRDJ1; 9 positions agree with TRDD3. The junction had 6 bases not matched to a gene; V was cut back by 0 bases and J by 2 bases. The germline CDR1 and CDR2 sequences are GEAIGNYY and EKD. The CDR3 contains 16 residues. The CDR3 reads CACDTVNWGITDKLIF. CDR3 nucleotides: TGTGCCTGTGACACCGTAAATTGGGGGATAACCGATAAACTCATCTTT.

This clone showed up just a few times. The V call is TRDV2, the J call TRDJ1; TRDD3 agrees at 10 bases. Germline CDR1 is GEAIGNYY and CDR2 is EKD. The length of the CDR3 is 17 residues. Trimming at V came to 3 bases and at J to 2 bases, leaving 11 bases not matched to a gene. The CDR3 sequence is CACDAVLGDPPTDKLIF. CDR3 DNA sequence: TGTGCCTGTGACGCTGTACTGGGGGATCCACCGACCGATAAACTCATCTTT.

This clone was found a few times. This likely came from a read error, as a far larger clone is one base away. The gene calls are TRDV2 and TRDJ2, with TRDD3 matching 10 bases. J lost 4 bases, V lost 5 bases, and 12 bases had no gene match. The CDR3 has 17 amino acids. Germline loops: CDR1 GEAIGNYY, CDR2 EKD. The CDR3 here is CACVQVLGDGGTAQLFF. The CDR3 bases are TGTGCCTGTGTCCAAGTACTGGGGGATGGGGGGACAGCACAACTCTTCTTT.

This clone was seen a handful of times. TCRdb shows a much larger clone's protein in place of this DNA's translation, and the two differ at residue 13, likely through a read error; the protein shown is translated from the DNA. The chain couples TRDV2 to TRDJ1; 11 bases line up with TRDD3. The germline V gene encodes CDR1 GEAIGNYY and CDR2 EKD. The CDR3 loop spans 17 amino acids. In DNA, the CDR3 is TGTGCCTGTGACACTCTGGGGGATACATGGGGCACCTATAAACTCATCTTT. Protein: CACDTLGDTWGTYKLIF.

This clone was seen a few times. It is likely a read error: a sequence one base away is far more abundant. The chain is built from TRDV2 and TRDJ1; 7 bases line up with TRDD3. The CDR3 consists of 18 residues. The V and J ends lost 0 bases and 1 base, in that order; junction bases with no gene match: 13. Looked up from germline, CDR1 is GEAIGNYY and CDR2 is EKD. The DNA of the CDR3 is TGTGCCTGTGACACCCTGGGGGGCGGACATCGAGGCACCGATAAACTCATCTTT. It is translated as CACDTLGGGHRGTDKLIF.

The chain recombines TRDV2 with TRDJ1; the match to TRDD3 covers 12 bases. The ends lost 3 bases at V and 3 bases at J; junction bases unmatched: 13. The germline gives CDR1 GEAIGNYY, CDR2 EKD. There are 18 residues in the CDR3. For the CDR3, the DNA is TGTGCCTGTGACTCTCTGGGGGATACGCCTAAAGGCTCCGATAAACTCATCTTT. It is translated as CACDSLGDTPKGSDKLIF.

Regarding this clone: This sequence may be a read error, since a much larger clone differs from it by one base. The sample carries other DNA sequences with the same CDR3. The rearrangement links TRDV2 to TRDJ1; D is tentatively TRDD1 or TRDD3 (5 bases each). The CDR3 is 18 amino acids. Germline lookup yields CDR1 GEAIGNYY and CDR2 EKD. V shed 0 bases and J shed 0 bases, with 19 bases lying between them. As DNA, the CDR3 is TGTGCCTGTGACACCGTAGGGGAGAAATCTCTAAACACCGATAAACTCATCTTT. This sequence encodes CACDTVGEKSLNTDKLIF.

This clone showed up just a few times. The protein TCRdb lists belongs to a much larger clone and differs from this DNA's translation at residue 3, which points to a read error; the protein shown is made from the DNA. V gene TRDV2 combines with J gene TRDJ1; 10 bases are a match to TRDD3. Germline V gene data show CDR1 as GEAIGNYY and CDR2 as EKD. There are 20 residues in the CDR3. The CDR3 sequence is CARDTMDLLGDPSHTDKLIF. CDR3 DNA sequence: TGTGCCCGTGACACCATGGATTTACTGGGGGATCCGTCCCACACCGATAAACTCATCTTT.

By share of the sample, this clone is medium-sized (0.01 to 0.1%). The chain joins TRDV2 to TRDJ1; 9 nucleotides align to TRDD3. Germline CDR1 and CDR2: GEAIGNYY and EKD. Germline trimming cut 3 bases from V and 1 base from J; bases unmatched to any gene: 26. This CDR3 has 22 amino acids. The CDR3 protein is CACDHVWTGTGGPALLTDKLIF. CDR3 nucleotide sequence: TGTGCCTGTGACCATGTTTGGACTGGTACTGGGGGACCTGCTCTTCTCACCGATAAACTCATCTTT.

On this clone: Translating this DNA gives a protein that differs at residue 2 from the TCRdb one, which belongs to a much larger clone; a read error is likely, and the protein shown is this translation. The chain combines TRDV2 with TRDJ1, with D maybe TRDD3 (6 bases). This CDR3 is 15 amino acids long. Germline CDR1 GEAIGNYY, CDR2 EKD. DNA of the CDR3: TGTTCCTGTGACACCGTGGGGGGTCCCACCGATAAACTCATCTTT. It encodes CSCDTVGGPTDKLIF.

This clone turned up a few times. A single base separates this from a much larger clone, so it may be a read error. Other DNA variants within this sample encode the same CDR3. The genes are TRDV2 and TRDJ1; the D gene is possibly TRDD3 (5 bases). The ends were cut back, 0 bases at V and 0 bases at J, with 25 bases in the middle. The CDR3 is made up of 20 amino acids. Germline-derived CDR1 and CDR2 are GEAIGNYY and EKD. The CDR3 sequence is CACDTVGIWGVAGYTDKLIF. The DNA of the CDR3 is TGTGCCTGTGACACCGTGGGAATATGGGGTGTAGCGGGGTACACCGATAAACTCATCTTT.

This chain connects TRDV2 to TRDJ1; 12 bases agree with TRDD3. The V and J ends lost 0 bases and 0 bases, in that order; junction bases with no gene match: 7. Germline lookup yields CDR1 GEAIGNYY and CDR2 EKD. This CDR3 is built from 18 residues. The CDR3 reads CACDTLLGDTAHTDKLIF. The CDR3, as DNA: TGTGCCTGTGACACCCTACTGGGGGATACTGCTCACACCGATAAACTCATCTTT.

V is TRDV2 and J is TRDJ1, with TRDD3 identical over 9 bases. V gave up 0 bases and J gave up 0 bases; unmatched junction bases: 19. Germline V CDR1 and CDR2: GEAIGNYY, EKD. The CDR3 has 21 amino acids. The CDR3 protein is CACDTVITGGEKVGYTDKLIF. In nucleotides, the CDR3 is TGTGCCTGTGACACCGTAATTACTGGGGGAGAGAAAGTGGGCTACACCGATAAACTCATCTTT.

About this clone: A read error is the likely source, as a far larger clone sits one nucleotide away. Other DNA sequences in the sample encode the same CDR3. The gene calls are TRDV2 and TRDJ1, with TRDD3 matching over 11 bases. From germline, CDR1 is GEAIGNYY and CDR2 EKD. This CDR3 contains 15 residues. The DNA for the CDR3 is TGTGCCTGCGACAACTGGGGGATAAAAACCGATAAACTCATCTTT. This gives the protein CACDNWGIKTDKLIF.

By share, this clone ranks as medium-sized (0.01 to 0.1%). The rearrangement uses TRDV2 and TRDJ1, with TRDD3 as a possible D gene (5 bases). Germline V lookup: CDR1 GEAIGNYY, CDR2 EKD. The CDR3 sequence is 15 residues long. Trimming removed 0 bases from V and 0 bases from J, with 10 bases in between. The CDR3 nucleotides read TGTGCCTGTGACACCGTTGGGGCGTACACCGATAAACTCATCTTT. This codes for CACDTVGAYTDKLIF.

This clone rates as medium-sized. The genes are TRDV2 and TRDJ1; 10 positions agree with TRDD3. V shed 0 bases and J 11 bases; nucleotides not matched to a gene: 20. Per germline, CDR1 GEAIGNYY and CDR2 EKD. This CDR3 has 18 amino acids. This chain's CDR3 is CACDTLSGGYGGGLKLIF. CDR3 nucleotide sequence: TGTGCCTGTGACACCCTCTCAGGGGGATACGGCGGCGGCTTAAAGCTCATCTTT.

The sample holds a few counts of this clone. The TCRdb protein comes from a much larger clone and disagrees with this DNA's translation at residue 13, likely due to a read error; the protein given here is derived from the DNA. J is TRDJ1 and V is TRDV2; 9 bases are a match to TRDD3. The length of the CDR3 is 19 residues. Per germline, CDR1 GEAIGNYY and CDR2 EKD. V lost 0 bases and J lost 0; bases outside the gene matches: 13. CDR3 region: CACDTLSRSTGGHTDKLIF. CDR3 DNA sequence: TGTGCCTGTGACACCCTTTCCAGGAGTACTGGGGGACACACCGATAAACTCATCTTT.

This clone turned up a few times. This sequence may be a read error, since a much larger clone differs from it by one base. This specimen includes other DNA sequences encoding the same CDR3. The CDR3: CACDTVGGLNTDKLIF. The CDR3 DNA follows: TGTGCCTGTGATACCGTGGGGGGCCTAAACACCGATAAACTCATCTTT. This chain joins TRDV2 and TRDJ1, with D possibly TRDD3 on 6 matching bases. The germline V and J ends were trimmed by 4 bases and 0 bases, with 17 bases remaining between them. In germline, CDR1 is GEAIGNYY, CDR2 EKD. CDR3 size: 16 residues.

The sample holds a few counts of this clone. This is likely an artifact of a read error, given a far larger clone one base away. The same CDR3 is also encoded by other DNA sequences in this sample. The rearrangement links TRDV2 to TRDJ1; 12 nucleotides agree with TRDD3. Germline values: CDR1 GEAIGNYY, CDR2 EKD. Trimming took 7 bases from V and 0 from J; bases not matched to a gene: 14. This CDR3 comprises 18 residues. The CDR3, as DNA: TGTGCCTGCGACTCGTTACTGGGGGATACAAGTTACACCGATAAACTCATCTTT. Its protein is CACDSLLGDTSYTDKLIF.

This clone was counted a few times. This probably arose from a read error, given a far larger clone one base away. Other DNA sequences in this sample translate to the same CDR3. V usage is TRDV2 and J usage is TRDJ1, with 9 bases that match TRDD3. This CDR3 contains 18 residues. Per germline, CDR1 GEAIGNYY and CDR2 EKD. For the CDR3, the DNA is TGTGCCTGCGACACTCTCCGTACTGGGGGACCTAGGACCGATAAACTCATCTTT. Translating it yields CACDTLRTGGPRTDKLIF.

This clone came up a few times. This sequence is one base from a far larger clone and is likely a read error. The DNA for the CDR3 is TGTGCCTGTGACGCTGCACTGGGGGATACGCTATCCAACACCGATAAACTCATCTTT. It specifies CACDAALGDTLSNTDKLIF. V usage is TRDV2 and J usage is TRDJ1; 13 nucleotides align to TRDD3. V was clipped by 3 bases and J by 0 bases; unmatched bases: 12. The length of the CDR3 is 19 residues. The V gene's germline CDR1 is GEAIGNYY and CDR2 EKD.

Points on this clone: Only one base separates this from a far larger clonotype, so it likely reflects a read error. Other DNA sequences in this sample translate to the same CDR3. This chain connects TRDV2 to TRDJ1; 8 bases map to TRDD3. From germline, CDR1 is GEAIGNYY and CDR2 EKD. The CDR3 length is 15 residues. V trimming: 1 base; J trimming: 0 bases; junction bases outside the gene matches: 3. The CDR3 loop is CACDTLLGDTDKLIF. CDR3 bases: TGTGCCTGTGACACATTACTGGGGGACACCGATAAACTCATCTTT.